The rows below give T cell receptor beta chains drawn from one sample of a study of spatial heterogeneity in lung cancer. Each CDR3 protein gets one entry after TCRdb re-called the 5' RACE reads with MiXCR. The sample consists of about 16,000 distinct CDR3 sequences, around 8% of them appearing once. The starting material was PBMCs, obtained at surgery. These receptors were taken from a female donor with early-stage non-small cell lung cancer. The CDR3 runs from the conserved cysteine through the conserved F or W. Clone size is given as once, few, many or a size class.

size: many; J: TRBJ1-2; V: TRBV7-2; CDR3: CASSFPTYGYTF
size: few; J: TRBJ1-5; V: TRBV20-1; CDR3: CSASRDTYSNQPQHF
size: many; J: TRBJ2-5; V: TRBV4-1; CDR3: CASSQDSLYQETQYF
size: many; J: TRBJ2-7; V: TRBV5-4; CDR3: CASSLDIGGSYEQYF
size: few; J: TRBJ2-7; V: TRBV20-1; CDR3: CSAPSSRGSSDEQYF
size: many; J: TRBJ1-2; V: TRBV7-2; CDR3: CASSLGDNSNYGYTF
size: many; J: TRBJ1-1; V: TRBV7-9; CDR3: CASSLADYLNTEAFF
size: many; J: TRBJ2-3; V: TRBV18; CDR3: CASSPEEGGDTQYF
size: few; J: TRBJ2-5; V: TRBV18; CDR3: CASSPSRGGPAETQYF
size: many; J: TRBJ1-2; V: TRBV5-1; CDR3: CASSLEYTANYGYTF
size: many; J: TRBJ2-7; V: TRBV2; CDR3: CASREARGYTYEQYF
size: many; J: TRBJ2-6; V: TRBV30; CDR3: CAWSASLGANVLTF
size: many; J: TRBJ2-3; V: TRBV24-1; CDR3: CATSDWTKATDTQYF
size: many; J: TRBJ1-6; V: TRBV20-1; CDR3: CSVSTAPDSPLHF
size: many; J: TRBJ2-1; V: TRBV3-1; CDR3: CASSQGPFGRGGHEQFF
size: few; J: TRBJ2-5; V: TRBV29-1; CDR3: CSVQGQQQEPQYF
size: many; J: TRBJ2-1; V: TRBV27; CDR3: CASSLSGGLREQFF
size: many; J: TRBJ2-1; V: TRBV4-1; CDR3: CASSQGSSGGPYNEQFF